This T cell receptor (beta chain) originates from a study of cytomegalovirus exposure and HLA in healthy donors. In the case of this clone: Its cognate antigen is unknown.

This table comes from immunoSEQ multiplex PCR, and its TCRdb copy is limited to in-frame clones, with some not included. The sample contains 95,000 to 150,000 clones, 85% to 90% of which appear only once. CDR3 length: 12 amino acids. Germline assignment: CDR1 MNHEY and CDR2 SVGAGI. The V gene lost 6 bases and the J gene lost 7 bases, with 12 bases spanning the gap. General study points: As confirmed in vitro, three CMV-associated chains were specific for CMV antigens.

This chain joins TRBV6-5 and TRBJ1-2; D gene unclear. The source of this sequence is a woman younger than 35 in good health and CMV-seropositive. What was sequenced was PBMCs. The CDR3 nucleotides are TGTGCCAGCAGCTCCCTCCCGGGTGGCTACACCTTC. Translation: CASSSLPGGYTF.